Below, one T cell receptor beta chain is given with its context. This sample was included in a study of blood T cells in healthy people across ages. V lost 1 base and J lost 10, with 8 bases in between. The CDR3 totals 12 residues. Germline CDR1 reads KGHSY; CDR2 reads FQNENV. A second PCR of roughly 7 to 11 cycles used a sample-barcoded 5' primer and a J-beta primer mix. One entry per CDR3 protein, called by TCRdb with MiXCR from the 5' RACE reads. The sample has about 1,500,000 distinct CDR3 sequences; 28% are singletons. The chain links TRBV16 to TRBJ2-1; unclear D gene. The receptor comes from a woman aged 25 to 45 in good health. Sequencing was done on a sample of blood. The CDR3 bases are TGTGCCAGCAGCCAATTCCCATCCGAGCAGTTCTTC. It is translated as CASSQFPSEQFF.